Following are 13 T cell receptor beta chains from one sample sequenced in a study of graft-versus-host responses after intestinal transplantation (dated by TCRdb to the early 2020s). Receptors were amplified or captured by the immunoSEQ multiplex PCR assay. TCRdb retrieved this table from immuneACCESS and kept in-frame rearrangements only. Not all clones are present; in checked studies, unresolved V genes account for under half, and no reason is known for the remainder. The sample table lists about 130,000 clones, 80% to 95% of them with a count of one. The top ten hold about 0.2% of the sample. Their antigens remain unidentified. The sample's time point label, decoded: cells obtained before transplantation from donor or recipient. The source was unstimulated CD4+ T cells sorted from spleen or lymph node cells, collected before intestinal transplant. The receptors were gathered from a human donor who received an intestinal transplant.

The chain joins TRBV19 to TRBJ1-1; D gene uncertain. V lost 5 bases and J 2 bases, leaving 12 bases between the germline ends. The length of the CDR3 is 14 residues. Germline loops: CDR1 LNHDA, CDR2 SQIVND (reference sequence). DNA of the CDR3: TGTGCCAGTAGTCCAAGGAGGATAAACACTGAAGCTTTCTTT. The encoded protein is CASSPRRINTEAFF. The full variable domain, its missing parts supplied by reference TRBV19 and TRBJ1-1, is DGGITQSPKYLFRKEGQNVTLSCEQNLNHDAMYWYRQDPGQGLRLIYYSQIVNDFQKGDIAEGYSVSREKKESFPLTVTSAQKNPTAFYLCASSPRRINTEAFFGQGTRLTVV.

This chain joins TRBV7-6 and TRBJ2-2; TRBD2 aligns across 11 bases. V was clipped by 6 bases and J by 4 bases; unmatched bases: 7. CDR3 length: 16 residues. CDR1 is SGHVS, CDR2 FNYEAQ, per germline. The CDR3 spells CASRDIAGGGTGELFF. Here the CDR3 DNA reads TGTGCCAGCAGAGATATAGCGGGAGGGGGCACCGGGGAGCTGTTTTTT.

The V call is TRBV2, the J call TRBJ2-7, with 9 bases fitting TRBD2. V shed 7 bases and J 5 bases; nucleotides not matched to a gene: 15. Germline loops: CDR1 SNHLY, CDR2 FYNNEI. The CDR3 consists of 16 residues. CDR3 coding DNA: TGTGCCAGCACCGGACTTTGGCGGGAGGGCCGCGACGAGCAGTACTTC. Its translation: CASTGLWREGRDEQYF.

The CDR3 sequence is CASSFGGGGGELFF. In nucleotides, the CDR3 is TGTGCCAGCAGTTTCGGAGGGGGCGGCGGGGAGCTGTTTTTT. The chain uses TRBV28 and TRBJ2-2, with D possibly matching TRBD1 (7 bases). V lost 3 bases and J lost 7, with 12 bases in between. The CDR3 has 14 amino acids. Germline lookup yields CDR1 MDHEN and CDR2 SYDVKM.

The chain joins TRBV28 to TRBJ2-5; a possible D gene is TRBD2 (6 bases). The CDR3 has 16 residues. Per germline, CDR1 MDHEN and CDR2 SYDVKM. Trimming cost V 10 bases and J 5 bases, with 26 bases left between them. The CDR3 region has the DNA TGTGCCACCATCGAATCGGGCGGAGTGGGGAGGGAGACCCAGTACTTC. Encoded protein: CATIESGGVGRETQYF.

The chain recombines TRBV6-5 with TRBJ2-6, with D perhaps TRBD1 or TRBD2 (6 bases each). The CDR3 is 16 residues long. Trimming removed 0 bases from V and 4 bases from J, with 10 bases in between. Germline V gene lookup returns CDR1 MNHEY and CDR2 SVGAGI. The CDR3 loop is CASSYSPGAGANVLTF. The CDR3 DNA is TGTGCCAGCAGTTACTCCCCGGGGGCCGGGGCCAACGTCCTGACTTTC.

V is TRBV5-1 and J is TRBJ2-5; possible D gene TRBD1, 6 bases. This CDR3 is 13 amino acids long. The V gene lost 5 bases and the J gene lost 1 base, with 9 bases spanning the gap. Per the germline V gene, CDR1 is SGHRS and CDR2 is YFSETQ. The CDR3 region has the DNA TGCGCCAGCAGAGGGGGTCCCCAAGAGACCCAGTACTTC. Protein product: CASRGGPQETQYF.

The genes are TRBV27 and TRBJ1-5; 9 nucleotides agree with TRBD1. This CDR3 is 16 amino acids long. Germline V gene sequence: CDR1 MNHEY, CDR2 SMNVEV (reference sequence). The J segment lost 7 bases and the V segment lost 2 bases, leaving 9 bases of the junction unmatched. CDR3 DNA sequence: TGTGCCAGCAGTTTACCCTGGACAGGACAGGGGCAGCCCCAGCATTTT. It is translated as CASSLPWTGQGQPQHF.

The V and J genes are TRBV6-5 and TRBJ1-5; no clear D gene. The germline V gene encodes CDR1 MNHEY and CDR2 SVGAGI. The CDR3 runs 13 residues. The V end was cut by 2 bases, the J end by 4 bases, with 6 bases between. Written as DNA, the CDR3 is TGTGCCAGCAGTTACGAGGCGAATCAGCCCCAGCATTTT. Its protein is CASSYEANQPQHF.

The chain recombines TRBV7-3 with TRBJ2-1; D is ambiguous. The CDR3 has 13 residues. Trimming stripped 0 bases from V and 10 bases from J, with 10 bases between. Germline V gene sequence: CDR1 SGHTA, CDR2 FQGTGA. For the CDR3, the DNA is TGTGCCAGCAGCTTAACTAGGTTGGAGGAGCAGTTCTTC. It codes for CASSLTRLEEQFF.

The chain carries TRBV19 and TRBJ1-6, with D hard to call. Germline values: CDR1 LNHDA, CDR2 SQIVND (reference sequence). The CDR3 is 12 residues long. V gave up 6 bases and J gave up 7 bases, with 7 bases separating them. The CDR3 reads CASSLPNSPLHF. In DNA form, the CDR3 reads TGTGCCAGTAGCCTTCCAAATTCACCCCTCCACTTT.

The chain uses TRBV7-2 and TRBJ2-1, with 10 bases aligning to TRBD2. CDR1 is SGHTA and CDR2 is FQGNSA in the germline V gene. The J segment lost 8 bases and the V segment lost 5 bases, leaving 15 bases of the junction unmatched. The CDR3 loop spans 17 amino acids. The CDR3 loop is CASSPPRSSGRSDEQFF. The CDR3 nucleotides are TGTGCCAGCAGCCCCCCCAGGAGTAGCGGGAGGTCGGATGAGCAGTTCTTC.

CDR3 protein: CASSQDLGQGRGQPQHF. CDR3 in DNA: TGCGCCAGCAGCCAAGATCTGGGGCAGGGAAGGGGTCAGCCCCAGCATTTT. The chain uses TRBV4-1 and TRBJ1-5, with a weak D call TRBD1 (5 bases). The CDR3 has 17 amino acids. Trimming left V 0 bases short and J 6 bases short, with 18 bases between. Per the germline V gene, CDR1 is MGHRA and CDR2 is YSYEKL.